This TCR beta chain was captured in a study of human T cells and chemical hapten exposure (dated by TCRdb to the early 2020s). Context from the whole study: For sensitization, 2% DPC in acetone was applied to a 2 cm by 2 cm area of upper inner arm skin. Throughout the roughly 24-week study period, patients were also given weekly therapeutic DPC doses on the scalp. Patch testing on the upper back used Finn chambers containing 0.01% DPC, with scoring done after 6 days according to International Contact Dermatitis Research Group standards. The mostly female patient cohort included alopecia areata with under or over 50% scalp involvement, alopecia totalis and alopecia universalis. Libraries were combined into a pool for sequencing, and differences in TCR yield between samples came mainly from small differences in library volumes within the pool. Peripheral blood TCR repertoire changes were tracked in vivo in alopecia patients during primary and secondary sensitization to the hapten diphenylcyclopropenone (DPC). Blood samples were taken from patients before sensitization (week 0) and then at 2, 6 and about 24 weeks after DPC sensitization. Twenty-nine alopecia patients gave blood for TCR sequencing at one to four time points (pre-sensitization, 2, 6 and 24 weeks). The full study reports these points: Repeated subsampling changed both the strength of the expansion versus patch-test correlation and the threshold at which that correlation became significant. Significantly more large CDR3 similarity clusters were formed by expanded TCRs than by pre-sensitization or healthy control sets, consistent with antigen-driven responses. The number of TCRs above 1 in 1000 frequency did not change with DPC sensitization; there was no evidence of global repertoire structure alterations. Because all patients had alopecia, a presumed autoimmune disease, the immune response of the patients might differ from that of healthy individuals. Patch test score correlated positively with the number of PT1 expanded TCRs, reaching significance at thresholds 8, 16 and 32 but not at 4.

Library preparation used RACE. Instrument on record: NextSeq 500. During library preparation, unique molecular identifiers were attached to individual cDNA molecules so that TCRs could be counted in a quantitative, reproducible way. Each blood RNA sample was used to sequence both TCR alpha and TCR beta chains. Concerning the study's data processing: The median number of TCRs per sample was over 85,000, ranging from about 20,000 to 700,000. V, J and CDR3 annotation of the TCR reads was performed with the Decombinator software suite. For PS versus PT1 abundance plots, all samples were subsampled to the same number of TCRs (28,000). Expanded TCRs were defined as absent before sensitization and observed at least eight times at the 2-week time point. TCRdb trimmed public reads at Q25 via fastp, called clones via MiXCR and kept in-frame beta chains. Rows matching on CDR3 protein sequence are summarized as one entry with the most common DNA and genes. The V and J calls shown here were made by TCRdb, not taken from the authors' results. The sample table lists some 100,000 distinct CDR3 sequences, 9% to 9.5% of them with a count of one. The ten largest clones capture 3.1% of the sample.

Reading the label with the study, this specimen's time point is: patch test 2, 6 weeks after DPC sensitization. The treatment or condition label on this specimen signifies: therapeutic diphenylcyclopropenone sensitization with weekly scalp DPC. At each patch-test visit, blood was drawn before the patch test was applied. Eligible patients were aged 18 to 70, diagnosed with alopecia, deemed suitable for DPC therapy, and excluded if pregnant. Total RNA was extracted from unfractionated whole blood that had been collected in Tempus Blood RNA tubes. Germline trimming amounts to 0 bases on V and 4 bases on J, with 4 as the count of junction bases outside the gene matches. The germline V gene sets CDR1 to SGHRS and CDR2 to YFSETQ. From the cysteine up to the phenylalanine, the CDR3 has a length of 16 residues. Only the CDR3 DNA stays, 48 bases, in frame from base 1. This clonotype was recorded many times. Its antigen is not yet known. Within one base of it there is no much larger clone, and no base qualities were kept.

Sequenced material: whole blood, taken in connection with sensitization to the hapten diphenylcyclopropenone (DPC). The chain uses TRBV5-1 and TRBJ2-5, with 12 bases matching TRBD2. The sequence was obtained from a middle-aged woman with alopecia areata. Some clones in this sample may be carry-over from other donors' samples. The bases are TGCGCCAGCAGCTTGGCGCCTAGCGGGGGGGCAGAGACCCAGTACTTC. Translated, this is CASSLAPSGGAETQYF.